This T cell receptor (beta chain) was identified in a study of cytomegalovirus exposure and HLA in healthy donors. There are a few counts of this clone. Its target is not known. Whole-study findings and limits: Cytomegalovirus association was listed for 164 TCR beta chains.

The CDR3 totals 14 residues. Looked up from germline, CDR1 is MNHEY and CDR2 is SMNVEV (reference sequence). V shed 6 bases and J 8 bases; nucleotides not matched to a gene: 6. The PCR used 60 Vbeta and 13 Jbeta primers. TCRdb keeps only in-frame clones here, not all; method: immunoSEQ multiplex PCR. The data contain 200,000 to 250,000 clones, approximately 82% of them seen just once; the ten biggest clones take up over 0.55%. The J gene is TRBJ2-1, the V gene TRBV27, with 11 bases fitting TRBD2. This clonotype was sampled from a young man in good health and CMV-seronegative. Input material: PBMCs. This CDR3 is CASRGLAESHEQFF. CDR3 DNA: TGTGCCAGCAGGGGACTAGCGGAATCCCATGAGCAGTTCTTC.